This T cell receptor beta chain stems from a study of shared clonotypes between healthy human individuals. CDR1 is MNHNY, CDR2 SVGAGI, per germline (reference sequence). V was clipped by 2 bases and J by 2 bases, with 12 bases between them. The CDR3 loop spans 15 amino acids. The genomic DNA of each subset was split evenly across several immunoSEQ plates. Sequencing used immunoSEQ multiplex PCR; TCRdb keeps in-frame clones, though not all of them. The sample consists of about 2 million clones, about 95% of them appearing once. Naivety among CD8 cells was defined by CD45RO negativity and positive CCR7 selection, thereby excluding terminally differentiated effector memory CD45RA+ cells. Healthy adults negative for HIV, lacking recent acute infections or vaccinations, served as donors. The study, taken as a whole, reports: Several donors showed sharing of approximately 5% of naive CD4 clonotypes. Memory subsets generally showed smaller estimated richness than naive subsets did.

This clone was seen only once. Its antigen is unknown. Sequencing was done on a sample of naive CD8+ T cells sorted from blood. The sequence was collected from a man aged 18 to 35 in good health. The chain carries TRBV6-6 and TRBJ2-5, with a weak D call TRBD1 (6 bases). The CDR3 here is CASSYDSDSQETQYF. The CDR3, as DNA: TGTGCCAGCAGTTACGATTCGGACAGTCAAGAGACCCAGTACTTC.